These 25 T cell receptor beta chains share one sample of origin, sequenced in a study of identical twins (dated by TCRdb to 2015 to 2016). The receptor library was made with 5' RACE. TCRdb lists the instrument as Illumina HiSeq 2000. The public reads were reprocessed in TCRdb via fastp at Q25 and MiXCR, keeping in-frame beta chains. Under each unique CDR3 protein, matching rows form one entry showing the most common genes and DNA. The sample table records roughly 720,000 distinct CDR3 sequences; 18% of these occur just once. The top ten constitute less than 15% of the sample. These records were also assigned to another study, of T cells expressing NK-cell markers.

The sample comprised PBMCs. Receptor source: a woman younger than 35 in good health.

The CDR3 loop reads CASSPDWGLNTEAFF. CDR3 nucleotides: TGTGCCAGCTCGCCCGATTGGGGGCTGAACACTGAAGCTTTCTTT. The chain couples TRBV18 to TRBJ1-1, with a weak D call TRBD1 (6 bases). The ends were cut back, 6 bases at V and 0 bases at J, with 14 bases in the middle. There are 15 residues in the CDR3. Germline lookup yields CDR1 KGHSH and CDR2 LQKENI.

This clonotype was detected only a few times. J is TRBJ2-1 and V is TRBV2, with 8 positions matching TRBD2. Germline CDR1 is SNHLY and CDR2 is FYNNEI. The CDR3 is 9 amino acids. With V trimmed by 11 bases and J by 10 bases, 1 base remained unmatched. CDR3 bases: TGTGCCGCTAGCGGGGAGCAGTTCTTC. Its translation: CAASGEQFF.

This clonotype was picked up a small number of times. V usage is TRBV7-9 and J usage is TRBJ2-7; 7 bases are a match to TRBD1. J lost 2 bases, V lost 7 bases, and 8 bases had no gene match. Germline CDR1 and CDR2: SEHNR and FQNEAQ (reference sequence). The CDR3 is made up of 14 amino acids. The CDR3 is CASTRDSSPYEQYF. CDR3 nucleotide sequence: TGTGCCAGCACCCGGGACAGTTCCCCCTACGAGCAGTACTTC. Based on the CDR3 plus reference TRBV7-9 and TRBJ2-7, the full variable domain is DTGVSQNPRHKITKRGQNVTFRCDPISEHNRLYWYRQTLGQGPEFLTYFQNEAQLEKSRLLSDRFSAERPKGSFSTLEIQRTEQGDSAMYLCASTRDSSPYEQYFGPGTRLTVT.

The chain couples TRBV5-1 to TRBJ2-3, with 7 bases aligning to TRBD2. The germline V gene has CDR1 SGHRS and CDR2 YFSETQ. V was pared by 0 bases and J by 4 bases, with 8 bases of the junction left unmatched. The length of the CDR3 is 16 residues. The CDR3 nucleotides read TGCGCCAGCAGCTTGGCCGGAGCGGGGCTGGCAGATACGCAGTATTTT. Translation gives CASSLAGAGLADTQYF.

This sequence joins TRBV7-2 and TRBJ2-7, with 9 bases aligning to TRBD2. CDR3 length equals 14 residues. Per the germline V gene, CDR1 is SGHTA and CDR2 is FQGNSA. The V gene end was trimmed by 2 bases and the J gene end by 12 bases; junction bases not matched to a gene: 11. Here the CDR3 reads CASSLNPAGGPPYF. The CDR3 nucleotides read TGTGCCAGCAGCTTAAATCCAGCGGGAGGCCCCCCGTACTTC.

This clonotype has more than one count but fewer than ten. The chain combines TRBV2 with TRBJ2-1, with TRBD1 as a possible D gene (5 bases). With 7 bases removed from V and 11 bases from J, the gap between germline ends came to 12 bases. Germline CDR1 and CDR2: SNHLY and FYNNEI. This CDR3 has 11 amino acids. CDR3 in amino acids: CASKGLDKQFF. CDR3 sequence (DNA): TGTGCCAGCAAGGGGCTCGACAAGCAGTTCTTC.

V and J are TRBV6-6 and TRBJ1-2; D is uncertain. V was pared by 7 bases and J by 3 bases, with 12 bases between. Looked up from germline, CDR1 is MNHNY and CDR2 is SVGAGI (reference sequence). This CDR3 has 13 amino acids. For the CDR3, the DNA is TGTGCCAGCATCGAGGCTCCTTACTATGGCTACACCTTC. It encodes CASIEAPYYGYTF.

This clonotype occurred a few times. The chain combines TRBV7-8 with TRBJ2-2; 7 nucleotides match TRBD1. After removal of 4 bases from V and 0 bases from J, the junction contained 5 bases not matched to a gene. Per germline, CDR1 SGHVS and CDR2 FQNEAQ. The CDR3 runs 16 residues. Written as DNA, the CDR3 is TGTGCCAGCAGCTCCCGGGACAGCCCGAACACCGGGGAGCTGTTTTTT. It is translated as CASSSRDSPNTGELFF.

The chain links TRBV12-3 or TRBV12-4 to TRBJ2-7, with 7 bases aligning to TRBD2. The CDR3 has 16 residues. V was clipped by 1 base and J by 1 base; unmatched bases: 7. The CDR3 DNA reads as TGTGCCAGCAGTTTAGGGGGCGGGAGTCGTTCCTACGAGCAGTACTTC. Translation gives CASSLGGGSRSYEQYF.

This clonotype was recorded a few times. The gene calls are TRBV4-1 and TRBJ2-7; possibly TRBD1 for D (5 bases). CDR1 MGHRA and CDR2 YSYEKL come from the germline V gene. The CDR3 runs 15 residues. V dropped 4 bases and J dropped 5 bases, with 18 bases sitting between them. CDR3 DNA sequence: TGCGCCAGCAGCCCGGCAGGGTCGCGTCTACACGAGCAGTACTTC. This sequence encodes CASSPAGSRLHEQYF.

In its sample, this clonotype was seen a few times. Relative to the germline gene, one junction end is altered; a read error may explain this. The rearrangement links TRBV9 to TRBJ1-1; the D gene is possibly TRBD1 (6 bases). Germline V gene sequence: CDR1 SGDLS, CDR2 YYNGEE. The CDR3 is 11 amino acids. CDR3 coding DNA: TGTGCCAGCAGCGTAGCAGGGGAAATACTCTTT. The encoded protein is CASSVAGEILF.

In the case of this clonotype: One end of the junction does not line up with germline, which may come from a read error. The V call is TRBV15, the J call TRBJ2-6, with D perhaps being TRBD1 or TRBD2 (5 bases each). Per the germline V gene, CDR1 is LNHNV and CDR2 is YYDKDF (reference sequence). The CDR3 spans 15 residues. The CDR3 DNA follows: TGTGCCACCAGCAGTGACTACTCTGGGGCCAACGCCCTGACTTTC. Protein product: CATSSDYSGANALTF.

This clonotype was picked up a small number of times. CDR3 DNA sequence: TGTGCCACCAGCAGAGATCTAACAGCCGGCTACAATGAGCAGTTCTTC. Protein product: CATSRDLTAGYNEQFF. The chain couples TRBV15 to TRBJ2-1; D uncertain. Trimming stripped 0 bases from V and 3 bases from J, with 12 bases between. CDR3 length: 16 amino acids. Germline CDR1 reads LNHNV; CDR2 reads YYDKDF (reference sequence).

A few counts support this clonotype. V is TRBV19 and J is TRBJ1-5; D perhaps matches TRBD1 (5 bases). The germline CDR1 and CDR2 sequences are LNHDA and SQIVND (reference sequence). V was clipped by 3 bases and J by 11 bases, with 14 bases between them. CDR3 length equals 13 residues. The CDR3 DNA reads as TGTGCCAGTAGTATTGGGGCACTTGGGACCCAGCATTTT. As protein: CASSIGALGTQHF.

The gene calls are TRBV7-8 and TRBJ2-2, with D possibly matching TRBD1 (6 bases). The germline gives CDR1 SGHVS, CDR2 FQNEAQ. The CDR3 has 14 residues. V dropped 5 bases and J dropped 7 bases, with 14 bases sitting between them. CDR3 in amino acids: CASSVSGVSGELFF. In DNA form, the CDR3 reads TGTGCCAGCAGCGTATCAGGGGTTAGCGGGGAGCTGTTTTTT.

This clonotype was observed a handful of times. This chain uses TRBV12-3 or TRBV12-4 with TRBJ1-1, with no clear D. The CDR3 is 14 amino acids. The ends were cut back, 2 bases at V and 2 bases at J, with 9 bases in the middle. The CDR3 DNA is TGTGCCAGCAGTTTAAGGACGGACAACACTGAAGCTTTCTTT. Its protein product is CASSLRTDNTEAFF.

The chain has TRBV12-3 or TRBV12-4 and TRBJ1-2; D is uncertain. The CDR3 consists of 15 residues. Trimming removed 3 bases from V and 1 base from J, with 12 bases in between. The CDR3 sequence is CASSFGSRSNYGYTF. The CDR3 DNA is TGTGCCAGCAGTTTCGGTTCCAGGAGTAACTATGGCTACACCTTC.

The rearrangement uses TRBV6-5 and TRBJ1-2; D gene ambiguous. CDR3 size: 13 residues. V was shortened by 8 bases and J by 4 bases, with 14 bases between the two germline ends. The germline V gene encodes CDR1 MNHEY and CDR2 SVGAGI. In nucleotides, the CDR3 is TGTGCCAGCGTAACTGGCGTCGGCTATGGCTACACCTTC. As protein: CASVTGVGYGYTF.

This chain joins TRBV20-1 and TRBJ2-1; no clear D. CDR3 size: 11 residues. V shed 0 bases and J shed 10 bases, with 7 bases lying between them. CDR1 DFQATT and CDR2 SNEGSKA come from the germline V gene (reference sequence). CDR3 amino acids: CSARDVREQFF. CDR3 DNA: TGCAGTGCTAGAGATGTGAGGGAGCAGTTCTTC.

The chain is built from TRBV20-1 and TRBJ2-5; D tentatively reads TRBD1 or TRBD2 (6 bases each). Germline V gene data show CDR1 as DFQATT and CDR2 as SNEGSKA (reference sequence). The CDR3 length is 14 residues. V lost 3 bases to trimming and J lost 1 base, with 12 bases between them. The CDR3 DNA reads TGCAGTGCTAGTCCGGGGGCCGCCCAAGAGACCCAGTACTTC. This codes for CSASPGAAQETQYF.

This clonotype was seen more than once but under ten times. The chain combines TRBV6-5 with TRBJ2-2; D gene unclear. CDR3 size: 15 residues. The V gene's germline CDR1 is MNHEY and CDR2 SVGAGI. Trimming took 2 bases from V and 0 from J, leaving 7 bases between them. CDR3 loop: CASSYTTANTGELFF. The CDR3 region has the DNA TGTGCCAGCAGTTACACGACGGCGAACACCGGGGAGCTGTTTTTT.

This rearrangement joins TRBV20-1 to TRBJ2-7; D remains ambiguous. Trimming took off 0 bases at V and 6 bases at J, with 12 bases between the two ends. The CDR3 is 13 residues long. Germline lookup yields CDR1 DFQATT and CDR2 SNEGSKA (reference sequence). The CDR3 nucleotides are TGCAGTGCTAGAGATCCCGGCCTCCCCGAGCAGTACTTC. It specifies CSARDPGLPEQYF.

The V gene is TRBV7-2, the J gene TRBJ2-4; TRBD2 matches at 8 bases. The V gene's germline CDR1 is SGHTA and CDR2 FQGNSA. The CDR3 runs to 17 residues. Losses at the gene ends were 5 bases for V and 1 base for J; bases not matched to a gene: 10. The CDR3 DNA reads TGTGCCAGCAGCCCGGGGGGGGATAGCGGTGCCAAAAACATTCAGTACTTC. The encoded protein is CASSPGGDSGAKNIQYF.

This clonotype occurred a few times. The V gene is TRBV7-9, the J gene TRBJ1-2; D not resolved. V lost 3 bases, J lost 6 bases, and 17 bases lay in between. CDR1 and CDR2 from the germline V gene are SEHNR and FQNEAQ (reference sequence). The CDR3 is made up of 15 amino acids. This CDR3 reads CASSFSSTAGDGYTF. The DNA for the CDR3 is TGTGCCAGCAGCTTCTCGTCGACCGCGGGCGATGGCTACACCTTC.

The sample holds a few counts of this clonotype. This chain uses TRBV12-3 or TRBV12-4 with TRBJ2-7; 8 nucleotides line up with TRBD2. CDR3 size: 15 residues. The V gene end was trimmed by 2 bases and the J gene end by 6 bases; junction bases not matched to a gene: 9. CDR3 sequence: CASSLTGGPGGEQYF. The CDR3 DNA is TGTGCCAGCAGTTTAACGGGAGGGCCAGGAGGCGAGCAGTACTTC.